The 13 T cell receptor beta chains in this list originate from one sample, sequenced in a study of blood T cell repertoires in COVID-19. The method was immunoSEQ multiplex PCR; TCRdb's version includes in-frame clones alone and lacks a portion of them. Here the sample spans approximately 150,000 clones, about four fifths being singletons. Sequencing was performed on peripheral blood. The source is a woman older than 75 with acute or convalescent COVID-19.

The chain's CDR3 is CASSQALTGNTGELFF. The CDR3, as DNA: TGCGCCAGCAGCCAGGCCTTGACAGGGAACACCGGGGAGCTGTTTTTT. The chain recombines TRBV5-1 with TRBJ2-2, with D perhaps TRBD1 (6 bases). Germline V gene data show CDR1 as SGHRS and CDR2 as YFSETQ. The CDR3 loop spans 16 amino acids. Deletions cut 4 bases from V and 1 base from J, with 14 bases between.

This clone was detected only once. The rearrangement joins TRBV5-5 to TRBJ2-1; D is perhaps TRBD1 (6 bases). This CDR3 contains 15 residues. The germline V and J ends were trimmed by 4 bases and 5 bases, with 16 bases remaining between them. The V gene's germline CDR1 is SGHKS and CDR2 YYEKEE (reference sequence). The CDR3 DNA reads as TGTGCCAGCAGCCCTCGGCAGGGGAGTAACAATGAGCAGTTCTTC. Translated, it gives CASSPRQGSNNEQFF.

This sequence joins TRBV2 and TRBJ1-3, with TRBD1 as a possible D gene (5 bases). CDR1 and CDR2 (germline): SNHLY, FYNNEI. The CDR3 is 12 amino acids. The CDR3 region has the DNA TGTGCAAGGGGCAGGATCGGAAACACCATATATTTT. Translation gives CARGRIGNTIYF.

CDR3 in amino acids: CASSPRRQAATNEKLFF. The CDR3 bases are TGTGCCAGCAGCCCCCGCCGACAGGCAGCAACTAATGAAAAACTGTTTTTT. The chain has TRBV5-6 and TRBJ1-4, with D tentatively TRBD1 (6 bases). CDR3 length: 17 amino acids. CDR1 and CDR2 (germline): SGHDT, YYEEEE. Trimming removed 4 bases at V and 0 bases at J, with 16 bases between.

The gene calls are TRBV7-2 and TRBJ2-6, with 11 bases fitting TRBD2. The V segment lost 5 bases and the J segment 3 bases; nucleotides outside the gene matches: 6. Per the germline V gene, CDR1 is SGHTA and CDR2 is FQGNSA. CDR3 size: 17 residues. In DNA form, the CDR3 reads TGTGCCAGCAGCCTTAGCGGGGGGGCTGTTGGGGCCAACGTCCTGACTTTC. It translates to CASSLSGGAVGANVLTF.

This chain uses TRBV27 with TRBJ1-4; no reliable D call. Between the trimmed V and J ends, which lost 5 bases and 8 bases, there was a span of 18 bases. The CDR3 sequence is 15 residues long. Germline CDR1 reads MNHEY; CDR2 reads SMNVEV (reference sequence). The CDR3 DNA sequence: TGTGCCAGCAGTCCCGGGTCGGCAGTTGGGGAAAAACTGTTTTTT. This codes for CASSPGSAVGEKLFF.

This clone appeared a single time. The chain recombines TRBV7-2 with TRBJ1-2; D not certain. The germline CDR1 and CDR2 sequences are SGHTA and FQGNSA. Trimming removed 5 bases at V and 0 bases at J, with 16 bases between. This CDR3 is built from 16 residues. The CDR3 DNA reads as TGTGCCAGCAGCCCCTCGCCAGGTATAACTAACTATGGCTACACCTTC. Translating gives CASSPSPGITNYGYTF.

This sequence joins TRBV6-6 and TRBJ2-2; 9 bases align to TRBD1. The junction had 5 bases not matched to a gene; V was cut back by 1 base and J by 5 bases. Per the germline V gene, CDR1 is MNHNY and CDR2 is SVGAGI (reference sequence). The length of the CDR3 is 16 residues. The CDR3 DNA is TGTGCCAGCAGTTACTACAACAGGGGGCGGACCGGGGAGCTGTTTTTT. It specifies CASSYYNRGRTGELFF.

The chain employs TRBV6-5 and TRBJ2-7; D is possibly TRBD2 (6 bases). The germline V gene encodes CDR1 MNHEY and CDR2 SVGAGI. The V and J ends lost 6 bases and 0 bases respectively, with 15 bases between them. CDR3 length: 15 residues. The CDR3 region is CASREGPSSSYEQYF. DNA of the CDR3: TGTGCCAGCAGGGAGGGCCCCTCTAGCTCCTACGAGCAGTACTTC.

Remarks on this clone: Other nucleotide sequences from this sample produce the same CDR3. This sequence joins TRBV7-9 and TRBJ2-7, with TRBD2 matching over 8 bases. Trimming removed 6 bases from V and 3 bases from J; junction bases left unmatched: 4. Germline-derived CDR1 and CDR2 are SEHNR and FQNEAQ (reference sequence). This CDR3 has 13 residues. Here the CDR3 reads CASSPGTSYEQYF. The CDR3 DNA is TGTGCCAGCAGTCCCGGGACTAGCTACGAGCAGTACTTC.

The chain employs TRBV5-6 and TRBJ2-6; no definite D call. This CDR3 contains 13 residues. Trimming shortened V by 6 bases and J by 5 bases, and 9 bases separated the two germline ends. CDR1 is SGHDT and CDR2 is YYEEEE in the germline V gene. For the CDR3, the DNA is TGTGCCAGCACTGGCCGTAGGGCCAACGTCCTGACTTTC. Translating gives CASTGRRANVLTF.

The rearrangement uses TRBV27 and TRBJ2-3; TRBD2 aligns across 10 bases. Germline CDR1 reads MNHEY; CDR2 reads SMNVEV (reference sequence). Germline trimming cut 3 bases from V and 5 bases from J; bases unmatched to any gene: 2. The CDR3 loop spans 14 amino acids. DNA of the CDR3: TGTGCCAGCAGTTTCCAGCGGGGGGGAGATACGCAGTATTTT. This encodes CASSFQRGGDTQYF.

The rearrangement links TRBV27 to TRBJ2-5; 13 nucleotides line up with TRBD2. V lost 6 bases and J lost 6; bases outside the gene matches: 16. CDR3 length: 18 residues. Per germline, CDR1 MNHEY and CDR2 SMNVEV (reference sequence). The CDR3 nucleotides are TGTGCCAGCAGGCAACAGGGACGTAGACTAGCGGGAGGACAGACCCAGTACTTC. It encodes CASRQQGRRLAGGQTQYF.